The rows below give T cell receptor beta chains drawn from one sample of a study of T cells in Graves' hyperthyroidism and ophthalmopathy. Each CDR3 protein gets one entry after TCRdb re-called the multiplex PCR reads with MiXCR. There are hundreds of thousands of distinct CDR3 sequences in the sample; 45% occur only once, and 6.5% to 9% lies in the top ten. Sequences were obtained from peripheral blood or thyroid tissue (not recorded which). Receptors were obtained from an adult man with Graves' disease, either hyperthyroidism or ophthalmopathy (not recorded which). CDR3s include the opening cysteine and the closing phenylalanine or tryptophan. The D gene is left open where the match is weak. Expanded clones are given a class, and other clones once, few, many or no size at all.

j_call: TRBJ1-1; clone_size: NA; v_call: TRBV29-1; d_call: TRBD1; cdr3_nt: TGCAGCGGCAAGACAGGGGGCGCCTTTGTGACTGAAGCTTTCTTT; cdr3_aa: CSGKTGGAFVTEAFF
j_call: TRBJ2-5; clone_size: NA; v_call: TRBV24-1; d_call: NA; cdr3_nt: TGTGCCAGCAGTGAAACCTGGGAGGATGAAGAGACCCAGTACTTC; cdr3_aa: CASSETWEDEETQYF
j_call: TRBJ2-7; clone_size: many; v_call: TRBV15; d_call: TRBD1; cdr3_nt: TGTGCCACCAGCATAGACGGGACAGGGCGGGAGCAGTACTTC; cdr3_aa: CATSIDGTGREQYF
j_call: TRBJ2-7; clone_size: NA; v_call: TRBV20-1; d_call: TRBD1; cdr3_nt: TGCAGTGCTAGACATCAGGGGGCTTACTACGAGCAGTACTTC; cdr3_aa: CSARHQGAYYEQYF
j_call: TRBJ2-2; clone_size: NA; v_call: TRBV24-1; d_call: NA; cdr3_nt: TGTGCCACCAGTGAGGCGGGGACCGGGGAGCTGTTTTTT; cdr3_aa: CATSEAGTGELFF
j_call: TRBJ1-1; clone_size: once; v_call: TRBV6-5; d_call: TRBD1; cdr3_nt: TGTGCCAGCAGTTCCCTCAGGGGGGGCGTGACTGAAGCTTTCTTT; cdr3_aa: CASSSLRGGVTEAFF
j_call: TRBJ1-1; clone_size: many; v_call: TRBV29-1; d_call: TRBD1; cdr3_nt: TGCAGCGTTGGAGGGACAGGGCTGGGCTCGGGCACTGAAGCTTTCTTT; cdr3_aa: CSVGGTGLGSGTEAFF
j_call: TRBJ2-5; clone_size: NA; v_call: TRBV25-1; d_call: NA; cdr3_nt: TGTGCCAGCGGCCTCGCGGGGGCTAGTCGGGAGACCCAGTACTTC; cdr3_aa: CASGLAGASRETQYF
j_call: TRBJ2-2; clone_size: NA; v_call: TRBV5-1; d_call: NA; cdr3_nt: TGCGCCAGCCACCGTCCGAACACCGGGGAGCTGTTTTTT; cdr3_aa: CASHRPNTGELFF
j_call: TRBJ1-6; clone_size: NA; v_call: TRBV12-3/TRBV12-4; d_call: NA; cdr3_nt: TGTGCCAGCAGTTCTTCCGGTGGTTCACCCCCCCACTTT; cdr3_aa: CASSSSGGSPPHF
j_call: TRBJ1-1; clone_size: NA; v_call: TRBV10-3; d_call: NA; cdr3_nt: TGTGCCATCAGTGATGTGGGGGACGGCACTGAAGCTTTCTTT; cdr3_aa: CAISDVGDGTEAFF
j_call: TRBJ2-7; clone_size: once; v_call: TRBV7-2; d_call: TRBD2; cdr3_nt: TGTGCCAGCGGTCCACTAGCGGGAGATAAGCAGTACTTC; cdr3_aa: CASGPLAGDKQYF
j_call: TRBJ1-5; clone_size: many; v_call: TRBV7-2; d_call: NA; cdr3_nt: TGTGCCAGCAGCTTAGATACGGGCCCGGGGCAGCCCCAGCATTTT; cdr3_aa: CASSLDTGPGQPQHF
j_call: TRBJ1-3; clone_size: NA; v_call: TRBV11-2; d_call: NA; cdr3_nt: TGTGCCAGCAGCTTAGGTAGGCACTTCGGAAACACCATATATTTT; cdr3_aa: CASSLGRHFGNTIYF
j_call: TRBJ2-7; clone_size: NA; v_call: TRBV7-9; d_call: TRBD2; cdr3_nt: TGTGCCAGCAGCTTAGATGGGAGGGCCGAGGACGAGCAGTACTTC; cdr3_aa: CASSLDGRAEDEQYF
j_call: TRBJ1-4; clone_size: NA; v_call: TRBV12-3/TRBV12-4; d_call: NA; cdr3_nt: TGTGCCAGCAGTCCGAACTCGGGCGCTAATGAAAAACTGTTTTTT; cdr3_aa: CASSPNSGANEKLFF
j_call: TRBJ1-1; clone_size: NA; v_call: TRBV24-1; d_call: NA; cdr3_nt: TGTGCCACCAGTGATTTCGAGAGAGCTTTCTTT; cdr3_aa: CATSDFERAFF
j_call: TRBJ2-5; clone_size: NA; v_call: TRBV15; d_call: TRBD2; cdr3_nt: TGTGCCACCGGGACTAGACAAGAGACCCAGTACTTC; cdr3_aa: CATGTRQETQYF
j_call: TRBJ2-7; clone_size: NA; v_call: TRBV7-9; d_call: NA; cdr3_nt: TGTGCCAGCAGCTTAATAGCAGGGGTAGAGAGAGATTACGAGCAGTACTTC; cdr3_aa: CASSLIAGVERDYEQYF
j_call: TRBJ1-5; clone_size: NA; v_call: TRBV15; d_call: TRBD1; cdr3_nt: TGTGCCACCAGCGGGGACAGGGTCGATCAGCCCCAGCATTTT; cdr3_aa: CATSGDRVDQPQHF
j_call: TRBJ1-2; clone_size: NA; v_call: TRBV25-1; d_call: TRBD1; cdr3_nt: TGTGCCAGCCAACACAGGGGGACCTATGGCTACACCTTC; cdr3_aa: CASQHRGTYGYTF
j_call: TRBJ2-5; clone_size: NA; v_call: TRBV2; d_call: NA; cdr3_nt: TGTGCCAGCAGTGACTCGGTGGGGAGGGAGACCCAGTACTTC; cdr3_aa: CASSDSVGRETQYF
j_call: TRBJ1-4; clone_size: NA; v_call: TRBV25-1; d_call: NA; cdr3_nt: TGTGCCAGCGCCTACTGGGACGATCCAACTAATGAAAAACTGTTTTTT; cdr3_aa: CASAYWDDPTNEKLFF
j_call: TRBJ2-5; clone_size: few; v_call: TRBV9; d_call: TRBD2; cdr3_nt: TGTGCCAGCAGCGGAATAGGACTAGCGGGAGTTGAGACCCAGTACTTC; cdr3_aa: CASSGIGLAGVETQYF
j_call: TRBJ2-5; clone_size: NA; v_call: TRBV7-4; d_call: NA; cdr3_nt: TGTGCCAGCAGCCCCAGGACTTCGCGAGAGACCCAGTACTTC; cdr3_aa: CASSPRTSRETQYF
j_call: TRBJ2-7; clone_size: NA; v_call: TRBV12-3/TRBV12-4; d_call: NA; cdr3_nt: TGTGCCACCAGAATGGGTCTAAGGAGTGGCGAGCAGTACTTC; cdr3_aa: CATRMGLRSGEQYF
j_call: TRBJ1-6; clone_size: NA; v_call: TRBV9; d_call: NA; cdr3_nt: TGTGCCAGCAGCGTGGGGGGCTTTGGGTCACCCCTCCACTTT; cdr3_aa: CASSVGGFGSPLHF
j_call: TRBJ1-2; clone_size: NA; v_call: TRBV6-6; d_call: TRBD1; cdr3_nt: TGTGCCAGCACCCAAGCGGGACAGGGGGCGCGAGGCTACACCTTC; cdr3_aa: CASTQAGQGARGYTF
j_call: TRBJ1-5; clone_size: NA; v_call: TRBV6-5; d_call: NA; cdr3_nt: TGTGCCAGCAGTCCTGACCTTGGTAGCAATCAGCCCCAGCATTTT; cdr3_aa: CASSPDLGSNQPQHF
j_call: TRBJ1-4; clone_size: NA; v_call: TRBV10-3; d_call: NA; cdr3_nt: TGTGCCATCAGTGAGGAAGGGAGTCGGGATGAAAAACTGTTTTTT; cdr3_aa: CAISEEGSRDEKLFF
j_call: TRBJ2-7; clone_size: NA; v_call: TRBV15; d_call: TRBD2; cdr3_nt: TGTGCCACCAGCTTAGCGGCGGGGCTAGCGGGACCTTCCTACGAGCAGTACTTC; cdr3_aa: CATSLAAGLAGPSYEQYF
j_call: TRBJ1-1; clone_size: NA; v_call: TRBV7-9; d_call: TRBD1; cdr3_nt: TGTGCCAGCAGCTTGAGGACAGGGGCTTCCACTGAAGCTTTCTTT; cdr3_aa: CASSLRTGASTEAFF
j_call: TRBJ1-2; clone_size: few; v_call: TRBV14; d_call: TRBD1; cdr3_nt: TGTGCCAGCAGCCAAGCCGGGACAGGGAACTATGGCTACACCTTC; cdr3_aa: CASSQAGTGNYGYTF
j_call: TRBJ2-2; clone_size: once; v_call: TRBV2; d_call: NA; cdr3_nt: TGTGCCTGTAACGGTGCGGGACACATCACCGGGGAGCTGTTTTTT; cdr3_aa: CACNGAGHITGELFF
j_call: TRBJ1-2; clone_size: NA; v_call: TRBV7-2; d_call: NA; cdr3_nt: TGTGCCAGCAGCTTAGATCGGGCCCCTTATGGCTACACCTTC; cdr3_aa: CASSLDRAPYGYTF
j_call: TRBJ1-2; clone_size: few; v_call: TRBV12-3/TRBV12-4; d_call: NA; cdr3_nt: TGTGCCAGCAGCCCGAACCCGCAGACAGCTAACTATGGCTACACCTTC; cdr3_aa: CASSPNPQTANYGYTF
j_call: TRBJ2-7; clone_size: few; v_call: TRBV9; d_call: TRBD1; cdr3_nt: TGTGCCAGCAGCGCCTCGGGACAGGGGAACGACGAGCAGTACTTC; cdr3_aa: CASSASGQGNDEQYF
j_call: TRBJ1-2; clone_size: many; v_call: TRBV7-2; d_call: NA; cdr3_nt: TGTGCCAGCAGCTTAGGGCAGGGCGGCTATGGCTACACCTTC; cdr3_aa: CASSLGQGGYGYTF
j_call: TRBJ1-4; clone_size: NA; v_call: TRBV9; d_call: NA; cdr3_nt: TGTGCCAGCAGCCGCCATTCAACTAATGAAAAACTGTTTTTT; cdr3_aa: CASSRHSTNEKLFF
j_call: TRBJ2-7; clone_size: NA; v_call: TRBV7-2; d_call: TRBD2; cdr3_nt: TGTGCCAGCAGCCAAGGGACTAGGGTCCACGAGCAGTACTTC; cdr3_aa: CASSQGTRVHEQYF
j_call: TRBJ2-5; clone_size: NA; v_call: TRBV10-3; d_call: NA; cdr3_nt: TGTGCCAGCAGTTACGTGAAACGGGGGGCCGGGGAGACCCAGTACTTC; cdr3_aa: CASSYVKRGAGETQYF
j_call: TRBJ2-7; clone_size: NA; v_call: TRBV10-3; d_call: NA; cdr3_nt: TGTGCCATCAGTGAAGGGGGGGGGGCAAGCTCCTACGAGCAGTACTTC; cdr3_aa: CAISEGGGASSYEQYF
j_call: TRBJ2-7; clone_size: NA; v_call: TRBV7-3; d_call: NA; cdr3_nt: TGTGCCAGCTCACCTTCCGGATTTTCCTACGAGCAGTACTTC; cdr3_aa: CASSPSGFSYEQYF
j_call: TRBJ1-1; clone_size: NA; v_call: TRBV2; d_call: TRBD1; cdr3_nt: TGTGCCAGCTCACCACAGGGGGTGGTGGACACTGAAGCTTTCTTT; cdr3_aa: CASSPQGVVDTEAFF
j_call: TRBJ1-5; clone_size: NA; v_call: TRBV7-8; d_call: TRBD1; cdr3_nt: TGTGCCAGCAGTTTAGGAGGGACAGGGCGGAATCAGCCCCAGCATTTT; cdr3_aa: CASSLGGTGRNQPQHF
j_call: TRBJ2-5; clone_size: once; v_call: TRBV12-3/TRBV12-4; d_call: NA; cdr3_nt: TGTGCCAGCAGTTTGTTGGGGTGGATTGGGAAGACCCAGTACTTC; cdr3_aa: CASSLLGWIGKTQYF
j_call: TRBJ2-6; clone_size: NA; v_call: TRBV5-4; d_call: NA; cdr3_nt: TGTGCCAGCAGGAGACAGGGGGCCAACGTCCTGACTTTC; cdr3_aa: CASRRQGANVLTF
j_call: TRBJ2-5; clone_size: NA; v_call: TRBV20-1; d_call: NA; cdr3_nt: TGCAGTGCTAGAGGGAGCGGAACAGAGACCCAGTACTTC; cdr3_aa: CSARGSGTETQYF
j_call: TRBJ2-7; clone_size: NA; v_call: TRBV2; d_call: NA; cdr3_nt: TGTGCCAGCAGTGACCGGGGCAGGTCAAACTCCTACGAGCAGTACTTC; cdr3_aa: CASSDRGRSNSYEQYF
j_call: TRBJ1-4; clone_size: NA; v_call: TRBV2; d_call: NA; cdr3_nt: TGTGCCAGCAATGTACCCGGGACGTTTGCAACTAATGAAAAACTGTTTTTT; cdr3_aa: CASNVPGTFATNEKLFF
j_call: TRBJ1-1; clone_size: few; v_call: TRBV6-1; d_call: TRBD1; cdr3_nt: TGTGCCAGCCGGACAGGGACTTTCTTTGAAGCTTTCTTT; cdr3_aa: CASRTGTFFEAFF
j_call: TRBJ1-1; clone_size: many; v_call: TRBV29-1; d_call: NA; cdr3_nt: TGCAGCGCTCCTCTAGCAGATCGCACTGAAGCTTTCTTT; cdr3_aa: CSAPLADRTEAFF
j_call: TRBJ2-7; clone_size: NA; v_call: TRBV7-3; d_call: TRBD1; cdr3_nt: TGTGCCAGCAGCTTACTCCGGACAGGCTCCTACGAGCAGTACTTC; cdr3_aa: CASSLLRTGSYEQYF
j_call: TRBJ1-3; clone_size: NA; v_call: TRBV5-1; d_call: NA; cdr3_nt: TGCGCCAGCAGCTCCGGGGGAAACTCTGGAAACACCATATATTTT; cdr3_aa: CASSSGGNSGNTIYF
j_call: TRBJ2-7; clone_size: NA; v_call: TRBV20-1; d_call: TRBD2; cdr3_nt: TGCAGTGCTAGGCGGCTAGCGGGATACGAGCAGTACTTC; cdr3_aa: CSARRLAGYEQYF
j_call: TRBJ1-1; clone_size: many; v_call: TRBV10-3; d_call: TRBD1; cdr3_nt: TGTGCCGCCCAGGGGGGCACTGAAGCTTTCTTT; cdr3_aa: CAAQGGTEAFF
j_call: TRBJ2-2; clone_size: few; v_call: TRBV7-9; d_call: NA; cdr3_nt: TGTGCCAGCAGTGAGTTCAGGTCCACCGGGGAGCTGTTTTTT; cdr3_aa: CASSEFRSTGELFF
j_call: TRBJ1-6; clone_size: NA; v_call: TRBV11-3; d_call: NA; cdr3_nt: TGTGCCAGCAGGTTGAGGCGAGGCTCCTATAATTCACCCCTCCACTTT; cdr3_aa: CASRLRRGSYNSPLHF
j_call: TRBJ1-2; clone_size: NA; v_call: TRBV29-1; d_call: NA; cdr3_nt: TGCAGCGTTGAAAAGGGTCGGGGCTATGGCTACACCTTC; cdr3_aa: CSVEKGRGYGYTF